This TCR beta chain was captured in a study of cytomegalovirus exposure and HLA in healthy donors. Turning to the study itself: Some 85 million unique TCRs, all from HLA-typed donors, were included in an early release of the data.

PCR amplification relied on 60 Vbeta primers (plus 13 Jbeta primers). This table comes from immunoSEQ multiplex PCR, and its TCRdb copy is limited to in-frame clones, with some not included. This table holds 80,000 to 95,000 clones, approximately 84% found once. This CDR3 is built from 14 residues. CDR1 is SGDLS and CDR2 is YYNGEE in the germline V gene. V shed 0 bases, J shed 8 bases, and the junction held 5 bases outside the gene matches. The receptor's source is a woman under 30 in good health and CMV-seropositive. The specimen sequenced was PBMCs. The chain has TRBV9 and TRBJ1-2; 9 nucleotides agree with TRBD1. As DNA, the CDR3 is TGTGCCAGCAGCGTAGGGGACAGGGTCGAAGGCTACACCTTC. Translation: CASSVGDRVEGYTF.